The clone carrying this T cell receptor beta chain was counted once. Its specificity is not known. The repertoire was sequenced with immunoSEQ multiplex PCR; TCRdb's copy has only in-frame clones and lacks some. In the table there are some 120,000 clones, approximately 86% of which are singletons. These data are taken from a study of T cell responses to AZD1222 COVID-19 vaccine. Points from the study as a whole: Spike-specific TCR breadth and depth went up after people got two AZD1222 doses. Clonal diversity was possibly underestimated; the donors were predominantly white British and more often female.

Sequenced here: peripheral blood, sampled on day 0 of AZD1222 vaccination. This receptor was identified in an adult in good health.

This chain's CDR3 is CASSRRDRRNYGYTF. DNA for the CDR3: TGTGCCAGCAGTCGCCGGGACAGGCGGAACTATGGCTACACCTTC. The V and J genes are TRBV28 and TRBJ1-2; 8 bases line up with TRBD1. Unmatched junction bases numbered 7, after V lost 5 bases and J lost 2 bases. This CDR3 has 15 residues. Germline V gene sequence: CDR1 MDHEN, CDR2 SYDVKM.